Each of the 12 T cell receptor beta chains below was sequenced from the same sample in a study of blood T cell repertoires in COVID-19. Some clones are missing from TCRdb's copy, which holds only in-frame ones; the method was immunoSEQ multiplex PCR. Of some 250,000 clones listed, roughly four fifths were seen once; the top ten hold 1.5% to 2%. Material: peripheral blood. The source of these receptors is a man aged 25 to 40 who had recovered from COVID-19.

The chain carries TRBV15 and TRBJ2-7, with TRBD1 matching 8 bases. From germline, CDR1 is LNHNV and CDR2 YYDKDF (reference sequence). V trimming: 0 bases; J trimming: 2 bases; junction bases outside the gene matches: 3. CDR3 length: 15 amino acids. CDR3 DNA sequence: TGTGCCACCAGCAGAGATCAGGGGGCGCCCTACGAGCAGTACTTC. Translated: CATSRDQGAPYEQYF.

The table lists this clone with a count of one. This chain links TRBV5-6 with TRBJ2-7, with 7 positions matching TRBD2. The CDR3 length is 13 residues. Trimming took 4 bases from V and 4 from J; bases not matched to a gene: 5. Germline CDR1 and CDR2: SGHDT and YYEEEE. The CDR3 here is CASSTPGGYEQYV. Written as DNA, the CDR3 is TGTGCCAGCAGCACACCGGGGGGTTACGAGCAGTACGTC.

This sequence joins TRBV7-3 and TRBJ2-7; tentative D call: TRBD1 (5 bases). The CDR3 sequence is 15 residues long. Germline lookup yields CDR1 SGHTA and CDR2 FQGTGA. Trimming took off 1 base at V and 4 bases at J, with 14 bases between the two ends. CDR3 region: CASSLKQESFYEQYV. The DNA of the CDR3 is TGTGCCAGCAGCTTAAAACAGGAGAGCTTTTACGAGCAGTACGTC.

The chain has TRBV5-6 and TRBJ2-7, with 7 bases aligning to TRBD1. The CDR3 contains 13 residues. The germline V gene has CDR1 SGHDT and CDR2 YYEEEE. V was clipped by 5 bases and J by 8 bases; unmatched bases: 10. In DNA form, the CDR3 reads TGTGCCAGCAGTCCGACACAGGGGTTCCAGCAGTACTTC. Encoded protein: CASSPTQGFQQYF.

This chain links TRBV5-1 with TRBJ2-2; 11 nucleotides agree with TRBD2. There are 16 residues in the CDR3. Germline CDR1 and CDR2: SGHRS and YFSETQ. V gave up 4 bases and J gave up 1 base; unmatched junction bases: 3. The CDR3 here is CASSTLAGGNTGELFF. The CDR3 DNA sequence: TGCGCCAGCAGCACCCTAGCGGGGGGGAACACCGGGGAGCTGTTTTTT.

The chain couples TRBV21-1 to TRBJ2-2; the D call of TRBD1 is as the table states it, not checked on the DNA. TRBV21-1 is a pseudogene locus. The CDR3 runs to 15 residues. DNA for the CDR3: TGTGCCAGCATTCCCAGGGGGCGCGGCACCGGGGAGCTGTTTTTT. Translated: CASIPRGRGTGELFF.

The J gene is TRBJ1-4, the V gene TRBV5-1; 7 bases are shared with TRBD1. Trimming cost V 0 bases and J 2 bases; bases outside gene matches: 4. Germline lookup yields CDR1 SGHRS and CDR2 YFSETQ. The CDR3 spans 16 residues. CDR3 loop: CASSLAGGNTNEKLFF. In DNA form, the CDR3 reads TGCGCCAGCAGCTTGGCAGGGGGGAATACTAATGAAAAACTGTTTTTT.

V gene TRBV7-3 combines with J gene TRBJ2-5; no definite D call. Trimming pared 0 bases from V and 4 bases from J, leaving 6 bases between. This CDR3 region has 13 residues. Germline V gene sequence: CDR1 SGHTA, CDR2 FQGTGA. The CDR3 coding sequence is TGTGCCAGCAGCTTAACGAGTTTAGAGACCCAGTACTTC. Translation: CASSLTSLETQYF.

This sequence joins TRBV19 and TRBJ2-1, with D possibly TRBD1 on 6 matching bases. Between the trimmed V and J ends, which lost 1 base and 3 bases, there was a span of 7 bases. CDR1 and CDR2 (germline): LNHDA, SQIVND (reference sequence). This CDR3 is 14 amino acids long. CDR3 region: CASSIGTVYNEQFF. The CDR3 DNA follows: TGTGCCAGTAGTATAGGGACAGTCTACAATGAGCAGTTCTTC.

This rearrangement joins TRBV10-2 to TRBJ1-5, with D perhaps TRBD1 (5 bases). The ends were cut back, 7 bases at V and 1 base at J, with 8 bases in the middle. The V gene's germline CDR1 is WSHSY and CDR2 SAAADI. This CDR3 is 13 amino acids long. CDR3 region: CASTGGSNQPQHF. The DNA for the CDR3 is TGCGCCAGCACGGGGGGGAGCAATCAGCCCCAGCATTTT.

The rearrangement joins TRBV11-2 to TRBJ1-1, with a possible D match to TRBD1 (6 bases). The V end lost 5 bases, the J end lost 4 bases, and 17 bases lay between the germline ends. The CDR3 spans 15 residues. In germline, CDR1 is SGHAT, CDR2 FQNNGV. CDR3 DNA: TGTGCCAGCAGCCTAAGACAAGGGGGTAGCACTGAAGCTTTCTTT. Translation: CASSLRQGGSTEAFF.

This clone appeared a single time. The chain employs TRBV29-1 and TRBJ2-5, with 8 bases lining up with TRBD2. V was clipped by 7 bases and J by 4 bases; unmatched bases: 8. The CDR3 loop spans 13 amino acids. Germline V lookup: CDR1 SQVTM, CDR2 ANQGSEA. The CDR3, as DNA: TGCAGCGCCGACGGCGGGGGGTTAGAGACCCAGTACTTC. Protein: CSADGGGLETQYF. Variable domain in full (rest from reference TRBV29-1 and TRBJ2-5): SAVISQKPSRDICQRGTSLTIQCQVDSQVTMMFWYRQQPGQSLTLIATANQGSEATYESGFVIDKFPISRPNLTFSTLTVSNMSPEDSSIYLCSADGGGLETQYFGPGTRLLVL.